These 17 T cell receptor beta chains were all obtained from the same sample, sequenced in a study of CD8+ T cells in alopecia areata. Described treatment: oral pan-JAK inhibitor, 5-10 mg twice daily. Extracted RNA was reverse transcribed into cDNA, the sequencing template. TCRdb's table, derived via immunoSEQ multiplex PCR, lists solely in-frame clones and lacks some. There are about 120,000 clones in the sample; around 53% occur only once, and 0.45% to 0.5% lies in the top ten. The sequenced sample was CD4+ T cells sorted from blood, obtained at week 4, from a patient treated with tofacitinib. The receptor set was obtained from a human donor with alopecia areata.

The J gene is TRBJ2-1, the V gene TRBV29-1; 7 nucleotides match TRBD1. Germline CDR1 is SQVTM and CDR2 is ANQGSEA. The CDR3 spans 13 residues. After removal of 4 bases from V and 11 bases from J, the junction contained 11 bases not matched to a gene. The CDR3 bases are TGCAGCGTTGGAGGGACAGAGACAGGGAAGCAGTTCTTC. It yields the protein CSVGGTETGKQFF.

Only a few counts were recorded for this clone. This chain uses TRBV29-1 with TRBJ1-2, with TRBD1 matching over 10 bases. There are 13 residues in the CDR3. CDR1 and CDR2 from the germline V gene are SQVTM and ANQGSEA. V lost 2 bases and J lost 8; bases outside the gene matches: 5. The CDR3 loop reads CSVEPGQGRGYTF. The DNA for the CDR3 is TGCAGCGTTGAACCGGGACAGGGGCGAGGCTACACCTTC.

This clone was seen a few times. The chain is built from TRBV25-1 and TRBJ2-3; no definite D call. The CDR3 covers 12 residues. Per the germline V gene, CDR1 is MGHDK and CDR2 is SYGVNS. V gave up 3 bases and J gave up 2 bases, with 3 bases separating them. Here the CDR3 DNA reads TGTGCCAGCAGTGACTTCACAGATACGCAGTATTTT. Encoded protein: CASSDFTDTQYF.

This clone was observed a single time. CDR3: CAWRSGLYTDTQYF. The CDR3 nucleotides are TGTGCCTGGAGATCGGGACTTTACACAGATACGCAGTATTTT. The V call is TRBV30, the J call TRBJ2-3; possibly TRBD2 for D (6 bases). Germline values: CDR1 GTSNPN, CDR2 SVGIG (reference sequence). This CDR3 comprises 14 residues. The ends were cut back, 3 bases at V and 2 bases at J, with 12 bases in the middle.

The genes are TRBV6-5 and TRBJ2-7, with TRBD2 identical over 7 bases. Germline V gives CDR1 MNHEY, CDR2 SVGAGI. This CDR3 is built from 12 residues. Germline trimming cut 6 bases from V and 4 bases from J; bases unmatched to any gene: 3. CDR3 in amino acids: CASRGAGYEQYF. CDR3 sequence (DNA): TGTGCCAGCAGGGGAGCGGGATACGAGCAGTACTTC.

This chain connects TRBV11-2 to TRBJ2-6; D may be TRBD2 (6 bases). The CDR3 spans 19 residues. Trimming took off 5 bases at V and 0 bases at J, with 20 bases between the two ends. CDR1 and CDR2 from the germline V gene are SGHAT and FQNNGV. The CDR3 DNA reads TGTGCCAGCAGCAAAGGTGCGGGGACCGCTAGCTCTGGGGCCAACGTCCTGACTTTC. This encodes CASSKGAGTASSGANVLTF. The complete variable domain, with remaining parts taken from reference TRBV11-2 and TRBJ2-6, reads EAGVAQSPRYKIIEKRQSVAFWCNPISGHATLYWYQQILGQGPKLLIQFQNNGVVDDSQLPKDRFSAERLKGVDSTLKIQPAKLEDSAVYLCASSKGAGTASSGANVLTFGAGSRLTVL.

The chain links TRBV5-4 to TRBJ2-7; the D is unclear. CDR1 and CDR2 (germline): SGHNT, YYREEE (reference sequence). Between the trimmed V and J ends, which lost 2 bases and 4 bases, there was a span of 13 bases. This CDR3 spans 14 amino acids. The CDR3 spells CASSFGQEVYEQYF. DNA for the CDR3: TGTGCCAGCAGCTTTGGCCAGGAAGTGTACGAGCAGTACTTC. The full variable domain, its missing parts supplied by reference TRBV5-4 and TRBJ2-7, is ETGVTQSPTHLIKTRGQQVTLRCSSQSGHNTVSWYQQALGQGPQFIFQYYREEENGRGNFPPRFSGLQFPNYSSELNVNALELDDSALYLCASSFGQEVYEQYFGPGTRLTVT.

The CDR3 DNA sequence: TGTGCCTGGTCGGGATTAGGCGGAGAGACCCAGTACTTC. Protein: CAWSGLGGETQYF. The chain is built from TRBV30 and TRBJ2-5, with D possibly TRBD2 on 5 matching bases. Germline values: CDR1 GTSNPN, CDR2 SVGIG (reference sequence). V was pared by 5 bases and J by 4 bases, with 14 bases between. The CDR3 runs 13 residues.

V and J are TRBV29-1 and TRBJ2-3, with D perhaps matching TRBD2 (5 bases). Trimming pared 4 bases from V and 1 base from J, leaving 12 bases between. From germline, CDR1 is SQVTM and CDR2 ANQGSEA. CDR3 length equals 14 residues. The CDR3 sequence: CSVGDYRGTDTQYF. The CDR3 DNA reads TGCAGCGTTGGCGACTACCGCGGCACAGATACGCAGTATTTT.

In the case of this clone: At one of its ends the junction is not consistent with the germline gene, which may arise from a read error. V gene TRBV5-4 combines with J gene TRBJ2-1; 7 positions agree with TRBD2. This CDR3 contains 14 residues. Germline V gene lookup returns CDR1 SGHNT and CDR2 YYREEE (reference sequence). CDR3 in DNA: TGTGCCAGCAGCTTGGCGGGACTACCTGGGGAGCAGCTCTTC. Translation gives CASSLAGLPGEQLF. The full variable domain, rest sourced from reference TRBV5-4 and TRBJ2-1, is ETGVTQSPTHLIKTRGQQVTLRCSSQSGHNTVSWYQQALGQGPQFIFQYYREEENGRGNFPPRFSGLQFPNYSSELNVNALELDDSALYLCASSLAGLPGEQLFGPGTRLTVL.

The chain has TRBV30 and TRBJ1-2; no clear D gene. V was cut by 4 bases and J by 3 bases, with 15 bases left in between. CDR1 GTSNPN and CDR2 SVGIG come from the germline V gene (reference sequence). This CDR3 has 14 residues. In DNA form, the CDR3 reads TGTGCCTGGATGAAACCCACAGCGGACTATGGCTACACCTTC. Encoded protein: CAWMKPTADYGYTF.

V is TRBV29-1 and J is TRBJ1-2, with D hard to call. With 4 bases removed from V and 4 bases from J, the gap between germline ends came to 7 bases. Germline CDR1 SQVTM, CDR2 ANQGSEA. CDR3 length: 11 residues. The CDR3 is CSVGTVYGYTF. CDR3 DNA: TGCAGCGTTGGTACAGTCTATGGCTACACCTTC. The full variable domain, in which reference TRBV29-1 and TRBJ1-2 provide the parts outside the CDR3, is SAVISQKPSRDICQRGTSLTIQCQVDSQVTMMFWYRQQPGQSLTLIATANQGSEATYESGFVIDKFPISRPNLTFSTLTVSNMSPEDSSIYLCSVGTVYGYTFGSGTRLTVV.

The chain links TRBV29-1 to TRBJ1-1; D not certain. The germline V and J ends were trimmed by 3 bases and 0 bases, with 8 bases remaining between them. The V gene's germline CDR1 is SQVTM and CDR2 ANQGSEA. The CDR3 extends over 13 amino acids. The CDR3 DNA reads as TGCAGCGTTGAGGTTACAATGAACACTGAAGCTTTCTTT. Its translation: CSVEVTMNTEAFF.

This clone was picked up a small number of times. This chain links TRBV29-1 with TRBJ1-2; weak D call: TRBD1 (5 bases). This CDR3 is 13 amino acids long. Germline CDR1 reads SQVTM; CDR2 reads ANQGSEA. Trimming left V 7 bases short and J 8 bases short, with 20 bases between. The CDR3 region has the DNA TGCAGCGCTGACCCGACAGATTCGCGAGGCTACACCTTC. Encoded protein: CSADPTDSRGYTF. Complete variable domain (other parts from reference TRBV29-1 and TRBJ1-2): SAVISQKPSRDICQRGTSLTIQCQVDSQVTMMFWYRQQPGQSLTLIATANQGSEATYESGFVIDKFPISRPNLTFSTLTVSNMSPEDSSIYLCSADPTDSRGYTFGSGTRLTVV.

This clone was counted between two and nine times. The genes are TRBV10-2 and TRBJ2-1, with 10 bases fitting TRBD2. Germline V gene lookup returns CDR1 WSHSY and CDR2 SAAADI. The CDR3 is 16 residues long. V was pared by 5 bases and J by 10 bases, with 14 bases of the junction left unmatched. The CDR3 nucleotides are TGCGCCAGCAGTACCCGGGGTAGCGGGAGGAATTGGGAGCAGTTCTTC. Protein sequence: CASSTRGSGRNWEQFF.

This clone was picked up one time. The CDR3 reads CASYPQGSDTGELFF. For the CDR3, the DNA is TGTGCCTCCTACCCCCAGGGGTCTGACACCGGGGAGCTGTTTTTT. This chain links TRBV30 with TRBJ2-2; D possibly corresponds to TRBD1 (6 bases). The CDR3 is 15 amino acids. V shed 7 bases and J shed 3 bases, with 18 bases lying between them. CDR1 is GTSNPN and CDR2 is SVGIG in the germline V gene (reference sequence).

V is TRBV30 and J is TRBJ1-1; D gene uncertain. Germline V gives CDR1 GTSNPN, CDR2 SVGIG (reference sequence). The CDR3 spans 14 residues. With 4 bases removed from V and 1 base from J, the gap between germline ends came to 13 bases. The CDR3 is CAWKGATTNTEAFF. The CDR3, as DNA: TGTGCCTGGAAGGGCGCCACTACGAACACTGAAGCTTTCTTT.